The rows below give T cell receptor beta chains drawn from one sample of a study of OX40 agonist ivuxolimab in advanced cancers. The method was immunoSEQ multiplex PCR; TCRdb's version includes in-frame clones alone and lacks a portion of them. This table holds tens of thousands of clones, approximately 84% found once. Specimen: CD4+ or CD8+ T cells sorted from blood, collected in a trial of the OX40 agonist ivuxolimab. The receptors stem from an adult with an advanced solid tumor such as melanoma, head and neck, liver or kidney cancer. CDR3s include the opening cysteine and the closing phenylalanine or tryptophan. The D gene is left open where the match is weak. For some rows the clone size is stated as once, few or many, or as a class when expanded; others skip it.

>TRBJ1-5|-|-|TRBV19
CASSSKAGDDQPQHF
TGTGCCAGTAGTAGTAAGGCAGGAGACGATCAGCCCCAGCATTTT
>TRBJ2-2|TRBD2|-|TRBV19
CASRAGLVTGELFF
TGTGCCAGTAGGGCGGGACTAGTTACCGGGGAGCTGTTTTTT
>TRBJ1-4|TRBD1|-|TRBV19
CASSPGTGGEKLFF
TGTGCCAGTAGTCCCGGGACAGGGGGTGAAAAACTGTTTTTT
>TRBJ2-2|-|-|TRBV28
CASSGRNTGELFF
TGTGCCAGCAGTGGCAGGAACACCGGGGAGCTGTTTTTT
>TRBJ1-4|TRBD1|-|TRBV2
CASSGGRTGVEEKLFF
TGTGCCAGCAGTGGGGGCCGGACAGGGGTAGAAGAAAAACTGTTTTTT
>TRBJ2-3|TRBD1|-|TRBV2
CASSETGVGTDTQYF
TGTGCCAGCAGTGAGACAGGGGTTGGCACAGATACGCAGTATTTT
>TRBJ2-7|TRBD2|few|TRBV11-2
CASSLDRASGSGAYEQYF
TGTGCCAGCAGCTTAGATCGAGCTAGCGGGAGTGGTGCCTACGAGCAGTACTTC
>TRBJ1-1|-|-|TRBV18
CASSPQQKMNTEAFF
TGTGCCAGCTCACCACAGCAGAAGATGAACACTGAAGCTTTCTTT
>TRBJ2-3|TRBD2|-|TRBV7-3
CASSLSILAGVADTQYF
TGTGCCAGCAGCTTATCTATCCTAGCGGGAGTAGCAGATACGCAGTATTTT
>TRBJ1-4|-|-|TRBV5-1
CASSFVAGGGEKLFF
TGCGCCAGCAGCTTCGTTGCGGGTGGAGGTGAAAAACTGTTTTTT
>TRBJ1-1|TRBD1|-|TRBV28
CASRPGTGGQAFF
TGTGCCAGCAGACCCGGGACAGGGGGCCAAGCTTTCTTT
>TRBJ2-5|TRBD2|once|TRBV6-1
CASSESGLAGETQYF
TGTGCCAGCAGTGAGTCGGGACTAGCGGGAGAGACCCAGTACTTC
>TRBJ2-3|TRBD1|-|TRBV19
CASSPTGVQADTQYF
TGTGCCAGTAGCCCGACAGGGGTTCAGGCAGATACGCAGTATTTT
>TRBJ1-4|-|-|TRBV5-4
CASSDKGGNEKLFF
TGTGCCAGCAGCGATAAGGGTGGGAATGAAAAACTGTTTTTT
>TRBJ2-7|-|-|TRBV30
CAWSRSSHEQYF
TGTGCCTGGTCCCGGTCTTCCCACGAGCAGTACTTC
>TRBJ2-7|-|-|TRBV5-1
CASSPGFRSEQYF
TGCGCCAGCAGCCCAGGCTTTCGGAGCGAGCAGTACTTC
>TRBJ2-1|-|-|TRBV30
CAWDTLAGNEQFF
TGTGCCTGGGATACCCTAGCTGGCAATGAGCAGTTCTTC
>TRBJ2-2|TRBD2|-|TRBV30
CACRTGTRNTGELFF
TGTGCCTGCCGAACCGGGACTAGAAACACCGGGGAGCTGTTTTTT